This T cell receptor beta chain was profiled in a study of blood T cell repertoires in COVID-19. Overall study context: Some COVID-19 samples were acute and others convalescent; all came from the United States, Italy and Spain. PBMCs, B-cell-depleted T cells, or T cells provided the cDNA or gDNA that made up the material.

How the authors handled the data: Estimates of nucleated cell counts were drawn from the amplification of reference gene primers. Sequencing used immunoSEQ multiplex PCR; TCRdb keeps in-frame clones, though not all of them. V and J calls plus clone size are reproduced from that table; the DNA served to infer D and trimming. The table lists about 40,000 clones, 89% of them singletons, with 0.3% to 0.5% in the top ten. About this clone itself: At one end the junction does not follow the germline gene, possibly because of a read error.

This CDR3 spans 13 amino acids. The germline gives CDR1 SGHAT, CDR2 FQNNGV. This receptor was identified in a human donor in a cohort sampled during active COVID-19. The chain recombines TRBV11-2 with TRBJ2-7, with a tentative D call TRBD1 (5 bases). The sample taken for sequencing was peripheral blood. The CDR3 region has the DNA TGTACCAGCAGCTTAGGGGAAGACAGAGAGAGTAACTTC. It is translated as CTSSLGEDRESNF.